This TCR beta chain came from a study of regulatory T cells in long-lasting Graves disease. The CDR3 is 18 amino acids. With 0 bases clipped from V and 1 base from J, the junction kept 9 bases outside the gene matches. In germline, CDR1 is LNHDA, CDR2 SQIVND (reference sequence). A word on this clonotype: Its antigen is not identified.

Study-level findings and limits: Having few samples may have compromised the accuracy.

HTBI primers from iRepertoire and Arm-PCR of CDR3 regions yielded the TCR beta libraries. TCRdb re-called the multiplex PCR reads with MiXCR, one entry per CDR3 protein. The top ten clones hold 6.5% to 10% of a sample with about 470,000 distinct CDR3 sequences, less than 25% of them seen once. Time point noted: persistent/refractory GD, antithyroid drugs over 5 years with positive TRAb. RNA extracted from PBMCs served as the sequencing template. Guidelines of the American Thyroid Association were used to diagnose Graves' disease. The receptor's source is a female donor with Graves disease. This specimen consisted of peripheral blood mononuclear cells (PBMCs), obtained when the disease was refractory, from a patient treated with antithyroid drugs. This chain uses TRBV19 with TRBJ1-5, with 7 positions matching TRBD1. CDR3 sequence reads: CASSIDPLSGQSNQPQHF. For the CDR3, the DNA is TGTGCCAGTAGTATAGATCCCCTCTCGGGACAGAGCAATCAGCCCCAGCATTTT.